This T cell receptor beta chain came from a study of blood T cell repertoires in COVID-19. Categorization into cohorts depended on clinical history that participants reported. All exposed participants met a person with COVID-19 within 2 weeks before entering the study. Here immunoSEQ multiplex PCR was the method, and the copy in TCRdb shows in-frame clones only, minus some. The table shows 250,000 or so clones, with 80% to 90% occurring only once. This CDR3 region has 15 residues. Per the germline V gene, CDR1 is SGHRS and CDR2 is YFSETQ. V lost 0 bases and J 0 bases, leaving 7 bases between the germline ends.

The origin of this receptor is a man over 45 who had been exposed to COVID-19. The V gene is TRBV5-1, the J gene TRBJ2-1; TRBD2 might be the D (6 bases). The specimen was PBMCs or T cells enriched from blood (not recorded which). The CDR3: CASSLDGSSYNEQFF. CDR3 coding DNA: TGCGCCAGCAGCTTGGACGGGAGCTCCTACAATGAGCAGTTCTTC.